Below are 12 T cell receptor beta chains sequenced from a single sample in a study of vaccination and CD4 T cells after COVID-19. These TCRs are of unknown antigen specificity. Treatment indicated: approximately 11-day PBMC culture with coronavirus spike peptide pools or control peptides (ViraFEST assay). Sequencing of DNA taken from cultured CD4+ T cells relied on the Oncomine TCR Beta short-read assay. TCRdb reprocessed the PCR reads with MiXCR, giving one entry per CDR3 protein. This table has 9,000 to 13,000 distinct CDR3 sequences, 65% to 80% appearing once. Sequenced material: CD4+ T cells from blood, cultured in vitro. All receptors derive from a human donor who had recovered from COVID-19.

The genes are TRBV7-2 and TRBJ2-3; 9 bases fit TRBD2. Trimming took 1 base from V and 6 from J; bases not matched to a gene: 2. The CDR3 sequence is 14 residues long. Germline CDR1 and CDR2: SGHTA and FQGNSA. The CDR3: CASSLVAGADTQYF. The CDR3 DNA is TGTGCCAGCAGCTTAGTAGCGGGAGCGGATACGCAGTATTTT.

V usage is TRBV7-2 and J usage is TRBJ2-7; the match to TRBD2 covers 11 bases. The CDR3 is made up of 15 amino acids. The germline V gene has CDR1 SGHTA and CDR2 FQGNSA. After removal of 4 bases from V and 3 bases from J, the junction contained 5 bases not matched to a gene. CDR3 loop: CASSSMTSGIYEQYF. The CDR3, as DNA: TGTGCCAGCAGCTCGATGACTAGCGGGATCTACGAGCAGTACTTC.

The V gene is TRBV20-1, the J gene TRBJ2-5; tentative D call: TRBD2 (7 bases). The CDR3 totals 15 residues. Germline CDR1 is DFQATT and CDR2 is SNEGSKA (reference sequence). Trimming left V 0 bases short and J 10 bases short, with 21 bases between. CDR3 coding DNA: TGCAGTGCTAGAGAGCTCGGGGGGCTTCCTTTGGGCCAGTACTTC. It is translated as CSARELGGLPLGQYF.

This chain joins TRBV7-2 and TRBJ2-1; D gene unclear. The DNA end is more similar to TRBJ2-7, so the J call may be wrong. CDR3 length equals 14 residues. The germline gives CDR1 SGHTA, CDR2 FQGNSA. The CDR3 is CASSLAVVPYEQYF. For the CDR3, the DNA is TGTGCCAGCAGCTTAGCCGTGGTACCCTACGAGCAGTACTTC.

The chain is built from TRBV24-1 and TRBJ2-1; 10 bases match TRBD2. V trimming: 6 bases; J trimming: 6 bases; junction bases outside the gene matches: 7. There are 15 residues in the CDR3. The germline gives CDR1 KGHDR, CDR2 SFDVKD. CDR3 region: CATSSPGTSVNEQFF. CDR3 in DNA: TGTGCCACCAGTTCCCCCGGGACTAGCGTCAATGAGCAGTTCTTC.

This clonotype was seen just once. The gene calls are TRBV15 and TRBJ2-7; 9 nucleotides line up with TRBD2. Germline assignment: CDR1 LNHNV and CDR2 YYDKDF (reference sequence). The length of the CDR3 is 14 residues. V was pared by 3 bases and J by 0 bases, with 0 bases of the junction left unmatched. In DNA form, the CDR3 reads TGTGCCACCAGCAGTAGCGGGAGCTCCTACGAGCAGTACTTC. Protein product: CATSSSGSSYEQYF.

V is TRBV7-7 and J is TRBJ2-5; 9 bases align to TRBD1. Germline V gene data show CDR1 as SSHAT and CDR2 as FNYEAQ (reference sequence). The CDR3 consists of 15 residues. With 0 bases clipped from V and 4 bases from J, the junction kept 3 bases outside the gene matches. CDR3 DNA: TGTGCCAGCAGCTTAGCAGGACAGGGGACAGAGACCCAGTACTTC. Its protein product is CASSLAGQGTETQYF.

The V call is TRBV27, the J call TRBJ1-2; 9 bases align to TRBD1. CDR1 MNHEY and CDR2 SMNVEV come from the germline V gene (reference sequence). The length of the CDR3 is 15 residues. J gave up 4 bases and V 6 bases, and 9 bases lay outside the gene matches. The DNA for the CDR3 is TGTGCCAGCAGCCGCCGGGACAGGGCCACCTATGGCTACACCTTC. Translated: CASSRRDRATYGYTF.

This clonotype has just a few counts. In DNA, the CDR3 is TGTGCCAGCAGCCTAACAGAGAGGGGCTACACCTTC. This encodes CASSLTERGYTF. The V gene is TRBV7-9, the J gene TRBJ1-2; no firm D call. Trimming pared 5 bases from V and 8 bases from J, leaving 12 bases between. The CDR3 contains 12 residues. Per the germline V gene, CDR1 is SEHNR and CDR2 is FQNEAQ (reference sequence).

The J gene is TRBJ1-1, the V gene TRBV5-1; a possible D gene is TRBD1 (5 bases). The V and J ends lost 4 bases and 8 bases respectively, with 18 bases between them. CDR1 and CDR2 from the germline V gene are SGHRS and YFSETQ. This CDR3 spans 14 amino acids. The DNA for the CDR3 is TGCGCCAGCAGCGGCCGGGGGACCCAAGGGGAAGCTTTCTTT. Encoded protein: CASSGRGTQGEAFF.

The V call is TRBV24-1, the J call TRBJ1-1, with unresolved D. Trimming took off 2 bases at V and 4 bases at J, with 7 bases between the two ends. CDR1 is KGHDR and CDR2 is SFDVKD in the germline V gene. The CDR3 has 13 amino acids. The CDR3 DNA reads as TGTGCCACCAGTGATTCGTGGCGCACTGAAGCTTTCTTT. It yields the protein CATSDSWRTEAFF.

This clonotype appeared once. V gene TRBV20-1 combines with J gene TRBJ2-7, with TRBD2 matching over 8 bases. The V and J ends lost 0 bases and 2 bases, in that order; junction bases with no gene match: 6. The CDR3 runs 15 residues. Germline CDR1 reads DFQATT; CDR2 reads SNEGSKA (reference sequence). The CDR3 sequence is CSAREGTRNPYEQYF. The CDR3 DNA reads as TGCAGTGCTAGAGAGGGGACTAGAAATCCCTACGAGCAGTACTTC.